This TCR beta chain was captured by sequencing in a study of identical twins. The CDR3 contains 16 residues. V was pared by 1 base and J by 6 bases, with 16 bases between. The V gene's germline CDR1 is LGHNA and CDR2 YNFKEQ. This clonotype was recorded many times. TCRdb fed the 5' RACE reads into MiXCR, producing one record per CDR3 protein. The profile covers about 200,000 distinct CDR3 sequences, with under 12% appearing a single time and approximately 9.1% taken by the ten largest. This chain links TRBV4-2 with TRBJ1-3; a possible D gene is TRBD1 (6 bases). Sequencing was done on a sample of memory T cells sorted from blood. This receptor was identified in a man over 45 in good health. In DNA form, the CDR3 reads TGTGCCAGCAGCCAAGCCTCGGGACACCTTGAAAACACCATATATTTT. Amino acids: CASSQASGHLENTIYF.